A selection of T cell receptor beta chains follows, all from one sample in a study of blood T cells in healthy people across ages. TCRdb ran MiXCR on the 5' RACE reads and lists one entry per CDR3 protein. The repertoire holds roughly 2 million distinct CDR3 sequences, about 50% seen once, with roughly 2% in the top ten. Sequences were obtained from blood. These TCRs come from a woman aged 40 to 49 in good health. The CDR3 runs from the conserved cysteine through the conserved F or W.

v_call: TRBV20-1; cdr3_aa: CSAGTTDVGSYNEQFF
v_call: TRBV7-9; cdr3_aa: CASSADRGAEAFF
v_call: TRBV6-1; cdr3_aa: CASTGIAGAYEQYF
v_call: TRBV7-9; cdr3_aa: CASSDNPPGPSYEQYF
v_call: TRBV6-5; cdr3_aa: CASSYSNLGEGYNEQFF
v_call: TRBV6-1; cdr3_aa: CASSEGRQGTGGYTF
v_call: TRBV6-2/TRBV6-3; cdr3_aa: CASSADSYGYTF
v_call: TRBV20-1; cdr3_aa: CSARFRDRDNEQFF
v_call: TRBV7-9; cdr3_aa: CATQKGGYQETQYF
v_call: TRBV11-1; cdr3_aa: CASSVTGLYEQYF
v_call: TRBV15; cdr3_aa: CATSRDRGSYQPQHF
v_call: TRBV5-1; cdr3_aa: CASSPLGDRVYYEQYF
v_call: TRBV6-2/TRBV6-3; cdr3_aa: CASRRGVSGANVLTF
v_call: TRBV2; cdr3_aa: CASSTGRGGFYEQYF
v_call: TRBV4-2; cdr3_aa: CASSQDVGQGALGEQFF
v_call: TRBV5-6; cdr3_aa: CASSPNRGRSNQPQHF
v_call: TRBV28; cdr3_aa: CASSLVGNPYGYTF
v_call: TRBV11-2; cdr3_aa: CASSKGASSGANVLTF
v_call: TRBV7-2; cdr3_aa: CASSLVGRANTGELFF
v_call: TRBV29-1; cdr3_aa: CSVAQIQGLGYTF
v_call: TRBV20-1; cdr3_aa: CSAQGGRDRSSYNEQFF
v_call: TRBV12-3/TRBV12-4; cdr3_aa: CASSGKTGAPWGGYTF
v_call: TRBV7-9; cdr3_aa: CASSLPPGGEGYTF
v_call: TRBV4-2; cdr3_aa: CASSRGTRDYEQYF
v_call: TRBV7-2; cdr3_aa: CASSLDRVFYEQYF
v_call: TRBV29-1; cdr3_aa: CSVEGDTGYGYTF
v_call: TRBV11-2; cdr3_aa: CASSQQRGSTDTQYF
v_call: TRBV10-3; cdr3_aa: CAISESGSHYGYTF
v_call: TRBV5-1; cdr3_aa: CASSLKGNGEQFF